The 20 T cell receptor beta chains below were found in one sample sequenced in a study of blood T cell repertoires in COVID-19. Sequencing was performed with immunoSEQ multiplex PCR; in TCRdb, only in-frame clones are kept and a portion is missing. The sample comprises 150,000 to 200,000 clones, roughly 85% of which are singletons, and roughly 10% rests with the top ten. Sequencing was carried out using PBMCs or T cells enriched from blood (not recorded which). The receptors derive from a woman between 18 and 29 years old who had recovered from COVID-19.

On this clone: The junction and the germline gene differ at one end; a read error may be behind it. The V and J genes are TRBV5-6 and TRBJ2-1, with D perhaps TRBD2 (6 bases). Germline-derived CDR1 and CDR2 are SGHDT and YYEEEE. The CDR3 has 14 amino acids. In DNA form, the CDR3 reads TGTGCTAGCAGCTTCCGGGGGACCTACAATGAGCAGTTCTTC. Translation gives CASSFRGTYNEQFF.

The V gene is TRBV6-5, the J gene TRBJ2-1; D is ambiguous. Germline V lookup: CDR1 MNHEY, CDR2 SVGAGI. The CDR3 consists of 13 residues. V lost 9 bases and J 9 bases, leaving 18 bases between the germline ends. DNA of the CDR3: TGTGCCAGTACTCGAGGCAGAGAGAGTGAGCAGTTCTTC. Amino acid sequence: CASTRGRESEQFF.

The rearrangement links TRBV4-3 to TRBJ1-2; a weak D match, TRBD1 (6 bases). V lost 3 bases to trimming and J lost 4 bases, with 12 bases between them. Germline lookup yields CDR1 LGHNA and CDR2 YSLEER. The CDR3 is 14 amino acids. Here the CDR3 DNA reads TGCGCCAGCAGCCATGAAACAGGGAGCTATGGCTACACCTTC. Translating gives CASSHETGSYGYTF.

J is TRBJ1-5 and V is TRBV7-8, with a tentative D call TRBD1 (6 bases). The V and J ends lost 5 bases and 3 bases respectively, with 8 bases between them. The CDR3 extends over 13 amino acids. CDR1 is SGHVS, CDR2 FQNEAQ, per germline. The CDR3 region is CASSPGVNQPQHF. Here the CDR3 DNA reads TGTGCCAGCAGCCCAGGGGTCAATCAGCCCCAGCATTTT.

There are a few counts of this clone. J is TRBJ1-2 and V is TRBV18; D unclear. The CDR3 has 13 residues. Looked up from germline, CDR1 is KGHSH and CDR2 is LQKENI. V lost 4 bases to trimming and J lost 6 bases, with 12 bases between them. CDR3 region: CASSRAREDGYTF. The CDR3, as DNA: TGTGCCAGCTCACGCGCGCGGGAGGATGGCTACACCTTC.

V is TRBV2 and J is TRBJ2-5; 11 positions agree with TRBD2. Germline CDR1 SNHLY, CDR2 FYNNEI. The CDR3 runs to 13 residues. J lost 5 bases, V lost 9 bases, and 5 bases had no gene match. DNA of the CDR3: TGTGCCAGAAGCTCTAGCGGGGGGGAGACCCAGTACTTC. It is translated as CARSSSGGETQYF.

The chain employs TRBV5-5 and TRBJ2-3; TRBD2 agrees at 10 bases. The germline CDR1 and CDR2 sequences are SGHKS and YYEKEE (reference sequence). There are 16 residues in the CDR3. Trimming removed 5 bases from V and 4 bases from J; junction bases left unmatched: 10. The CDR3 loop reads CASSSIAGGLADTQYF. CDR3 in DNA: TGTGCCAGCAGTTCAATAGCGGGGGGTCTGGCAGATACGCAGTATTTT.

The chain carries TRBV25-1 and TRBJ2-3, with D possibly being TRBD1 (5 bases). This CDR3 is 15 amino acids long. Germline-derived CDR1 and CDR2 are MGHDK and SYGVNS. Trimming removed 4 bases at V and 6 bases at J, with 17 bases between. CDR3 sequence (DNA): TGTGCCAGCAGTGTGACAGACGCCTTAATGGATACGCAGTATTTT. Translated, it gives CASSVTDALMDTQYF.

This rearrangement joins TRBV12-5 to TRBJ1-2; TRBD1 is a possible D gene (5 bases). The CDR3 loop spans 15 amino acids. Germline assignment: CDR1 LGHNT and CDR2 FRNRAP. V shed 3 bases and J shed 6 bases, with 17 bases lying between them. Here the CDR3 reads CASGFSTRTGNGYTF. In DNA, the CDR3 is TGTGCTAGTGGTTTCTCAACCCGAACAGGCAATGGCTACACCTTC.

The chain uses TRBV6-5 and TRBJ2-2, with D unclear. This CDR3 spans 14 amino acids. Germline V gene lookup returns CDR1 MNHEY and CDR2 SVGAGI. Trimming took 7 bases from V and 3 from J, leaving 12 bases between them. CDR3 DNA sequence: TGTGCCAGCAACCGAGATCCCGACACCGGGGAGCTGTTTTTT. This encodes CASNRDPDTGELFF.

The chain recombines TRBV7-8 with TRBJ2-5; the match to TRBD2 covers 12 bases. CDR1 is SGHVS, CDR2 FQNEAQ, per germline. The CDR3 has 16 amino acids. J was trimmed by 1 base and V by 5 bases; bases with no gene match: 5. CDR3 sequence: CASSLTSGGLQETQYF. The CDR3 DNA follows: TGTGCCAGCAGCCTGACTAGCGGGGGACTCCAAGAGACCCAGTACTTC.

This clone was observed a single time. The chain combines TRBV15 with TRBJ2-3; the match to TRBD2 covers 9 bases. The V gene's germline CDR1 is LNHNV and CDR2 YYDKDF (reference sequence). After removal of 2 bases from V and 2 bases from J, the junction contained 5 bases not matched to a gene. The length of the CDR3 is 16 residues. The CDR3 bases are TGTGCCACCAGCAGATTAGCGGGGGACCCCACAGATACGCAGTATTTT. This encodes CATSRLAGDPTDTQYF.

The rearrangement joins TRBV29-1 to TRBJ1-4; the match to TRBD1 covers 7 bases. The junction had 4 bases not matched to a gene; V was cut back by 3 bases and J by 3 bases. This CDR3 contains 14 residues. CDR1 is SQVTM, CDR2 ANQGSEA, per germline. The CDR3 loop reads CSVDLQGSNEKLFF. The CDR3 nucleotides are TGCAGCGTTGACCTACAGGGGTCTAATGAAAAACTGTTTTTT.

This rearrangement joins TRBV2 to TRBJ2-7; TRBD2 matches 10 bases. Per germline, CDR1 SNHLY and CDR2 FYNNEI. The CDR3 sequence is 14 residues long. V trimming: 7 bases; J trimming: 7 bases; junction bases outside the gene matches: 10. The CDR3 region is CASKATSGPGEQYF. Written as DNA, the CDR3 is TGTGCCAGCAAAGCGACTAGCGGGCCGGGGGAGCAGTACTTC. Supplemented by reference TRBV2 and TRBJ2-7, the full variable domain reads EPEVTQTPSHQVTQMGQEVILRCVPISNHLYFYWYRQILGQKVEFLVSFYNNEISEKSEIFDDQFSVERPDGSNFTLKIRSTKLEDSAMYFCASKATSGPGEQYFGPGTRLTVT.

This chain links TRBV28 with TRBJ2-7, with 7 bases aligning to TRBD2. CDR1 MDHEN and CDR2 SYDVKM come from the germline V gene. CDR3 size: 16 residues. The J segment lost 4 bases and the V segment lost 3 bases, leaving 12 bases of the junction unmatched. CDR3 coding DNA: TGTGCCAGCAGTTTCGGGTCGGGAGGCAACGCTTACGAGCAGTACTTC. The encoded protein is CASSFGSGGNAYEQYF.

As to this clone: A junction end diverges from the germline sequence, so it may reflect a read error. V is TRBV6-2 or TRBV6-3 and J is TRBJ2-1; D gene unclear. CDR3 length: 13 residues. Per germline, CDR1 MNHEY and CDR2 SVGEGT. CDR3 in DNA: TGTGCCACCAGTGGCGCCGGGTACAATGAGCAGTTCTTC. This codes for CATSGAGYNEQFF.

The chain carries TRBV5-1 and TRBJ2-1, with TRBD2 matching 15 bases. Germline V lookup: CDR1 SGHRS, CDR2 YFSETQ. This CDR3 region has 16 residues. V was clipped by 5 bases and J by 8 bases; unmatched bases: 8. The DNA for the CDR3 is TGCGCCAGCAGAATCGGGACTAGCGGGAGGACGTATGAGCAGTTCTTC. This sequence encodes CASRIGTSGRTYEQFF.

This chain connects TRBV30 to TRBJ1-2; the match to TRBD1 covers 12 bases. CDR3 length: 13 amino acids. Germline trimming cut 3 bases from V and 4 bases from J; bases unmatched to any gene: 0. Germline V CDR1 and CDR2: GTSNPN, SVGIG (reference sequence). CDR3 region: CAWRGQGAYGYTF. DNA of the CDR3: TGTGCCTGGAGGGGACAGGGGGCCTATGGCTACACCTTC.

This clone was counted once. The DNA of the CDR3 is TGTGCCAGCAGCAGAGGACAGTCCTCCTACGAGCAGTACTTC. It translates to CASSRGQSSYEQYF. V gene TRBV3-1 (or the pseudogene TRBV3-2) combines with J gene TRBJ2-7; maybe TRBD1 (6 bases). In germline, CDR1 is LGHDT, CDR2 YNNKEL (reference sequence). V dropped 5 bases and J dropped 0 bases, with 11 bases sitting between them. The CDR3 extends over 14 amino acids.

This clone was counted once. The rearrangement joins TRBV30 to TRBJ1-1; the match to TRBD1 covers 9 bases. Germline V lookup: CDR1 GTSNPN, CDR2 SVGIG (reference sequence). The junction had 10 bases not matched to a gene; V was cut back by 2 bases and J by 6 bases. The CDR3 totals 15 residues. The CDR3 coding sequence is TGTGCCTGGAGTCTAAGCGCGGGGACAGGGCCTGAAGCTTTCTTT. It encodes CAWSLSAGTGPEAFF. Full variable domain (rest looked up from reference TRBV30 and TRBJ1-1): SQTIHQWPATLVQPVGSPLSLECTVEGTSNPNLYWYRQAAGRGLQLLFYSVGIGQISSEVPQNLSASRPQDRQFILSSKKLLLSDSGFYLCAWSLSAGTGPEAFFGQGTRLTVV.